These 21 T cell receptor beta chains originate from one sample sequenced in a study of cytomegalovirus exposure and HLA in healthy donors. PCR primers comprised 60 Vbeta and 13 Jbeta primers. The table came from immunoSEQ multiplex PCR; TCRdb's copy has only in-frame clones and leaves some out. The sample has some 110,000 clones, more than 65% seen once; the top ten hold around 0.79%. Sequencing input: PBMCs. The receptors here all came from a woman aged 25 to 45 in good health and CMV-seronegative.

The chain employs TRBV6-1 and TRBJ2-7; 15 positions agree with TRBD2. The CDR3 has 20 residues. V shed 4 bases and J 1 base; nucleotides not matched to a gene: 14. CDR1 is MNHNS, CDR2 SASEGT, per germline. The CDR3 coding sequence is TGTGCCAGCAGTGCGGAGATAGTACCGGGACTAGCGGGAGGATCCTACGAGCAGTACTTC. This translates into CASSAEIVPGLAGGSYEQYF.

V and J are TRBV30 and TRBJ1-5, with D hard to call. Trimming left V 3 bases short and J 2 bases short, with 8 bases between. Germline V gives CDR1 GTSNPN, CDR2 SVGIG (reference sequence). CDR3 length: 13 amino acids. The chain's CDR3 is CAWSLDGNQPQHF. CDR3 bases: TGTGCCTGGAGCCTAGACGGCAATCAGCCCCAGCATTTT.

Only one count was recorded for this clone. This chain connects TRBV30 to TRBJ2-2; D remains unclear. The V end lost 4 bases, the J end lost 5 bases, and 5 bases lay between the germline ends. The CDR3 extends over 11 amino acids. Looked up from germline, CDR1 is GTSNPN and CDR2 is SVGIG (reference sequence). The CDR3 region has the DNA TGTGCCTGGAAGCGAACCGGGGAGCTGTTTTTT. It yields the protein CAWKRTGELFF.

Written as DNA, the CDR3 is TGCGCCAGCAGCCCGGGGAGGGTACGGACAGGGGACCACGAGCAGTACTTC. It specifies CASSPGRVRTGDHEQYF. The chain uses TRBV5-1 and TRBJ2-7; 9 bases are a match to TRBD1. CDR3 length equals 17 residues. The V gene's germline CDR1 is SGHRS and CDR2 YFSETQ. The ends lost 4 bases at V and 5 bases at J; junction bases unmatched: 16.

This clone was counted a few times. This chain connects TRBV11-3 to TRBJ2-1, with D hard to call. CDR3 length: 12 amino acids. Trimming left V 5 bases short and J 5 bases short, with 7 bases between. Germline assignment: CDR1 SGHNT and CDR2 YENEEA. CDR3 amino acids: CASSPSDNEQFF. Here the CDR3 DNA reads TGTGCCAGCAGCCCGTCCGACAATGAGCAGTTCTTC.

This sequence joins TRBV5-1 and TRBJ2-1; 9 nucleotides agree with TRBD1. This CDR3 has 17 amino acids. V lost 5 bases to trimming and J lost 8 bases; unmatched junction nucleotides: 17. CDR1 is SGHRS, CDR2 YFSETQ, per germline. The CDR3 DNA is TGCGCCAGCAGTTATAAAACCGGGACAGGGATTCGGGATGAGCAGTTCTTC. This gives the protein CASSYKTGTGIRDEQFF.

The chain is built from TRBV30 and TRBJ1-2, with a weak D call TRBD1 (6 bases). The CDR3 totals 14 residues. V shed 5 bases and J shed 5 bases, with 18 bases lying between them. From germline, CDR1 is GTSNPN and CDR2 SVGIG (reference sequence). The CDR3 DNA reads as TGTGCCTGGGAGAACAGGGACGCCGGATATGGCTACACCTTC. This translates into CAWENRDAGYGYTF.

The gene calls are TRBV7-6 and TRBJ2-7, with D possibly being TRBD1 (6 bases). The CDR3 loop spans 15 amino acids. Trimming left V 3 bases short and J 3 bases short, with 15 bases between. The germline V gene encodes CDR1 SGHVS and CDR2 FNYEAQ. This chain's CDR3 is CASSLGGGAYYEQYF. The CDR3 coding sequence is TGTGCCAGCAGCTTGGGTGGGGGCGCCTACTACGAGCAGTACTTC. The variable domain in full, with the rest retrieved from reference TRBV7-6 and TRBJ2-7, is GAGVSQSPRYKVTKRGQDVALRCDPISGHVSLYWYRQALGQGPEFLTYFNYEAQQDKSGLPNDRFSAERPEGSISTLTIQRTEQRDSAMYRCASSLGGGAYYEQYFGPGTRLTVT.

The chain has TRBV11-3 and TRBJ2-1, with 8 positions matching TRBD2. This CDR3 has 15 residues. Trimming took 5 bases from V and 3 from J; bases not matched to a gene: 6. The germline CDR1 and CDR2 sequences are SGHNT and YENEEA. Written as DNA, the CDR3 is TGTGCCAGCAGCCCAACGGGGGGGGACTACAATGAGCAGTTCTTC. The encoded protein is CASSPTGGDYNEQFF.

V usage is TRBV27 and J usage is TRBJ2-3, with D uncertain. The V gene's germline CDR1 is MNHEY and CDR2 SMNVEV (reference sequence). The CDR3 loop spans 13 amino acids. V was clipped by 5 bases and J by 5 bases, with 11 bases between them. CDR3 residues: CASSLAEKDTQYF. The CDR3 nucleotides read TGTGCCAGCAGTCTCGCCGAGAAAGATACGCAGTATTTT.

The CDR3 protein is CASSLGGNNYEQYF. CDR3 bases: TGCGCCAGCAGCTTGGGCGGGAACAACTACGAGCAGTACTTC. This chain connects TRBV5-1 to TRBJ2-7; maybe TRBD2 (6 bases). V lost 0 bases to trimming and J lost 3 bases, with 10 bases between them. The CDR3 is made up of 14 amino acids. CDR1 and CDR2 (germline): SGHRS, YFSETQ.

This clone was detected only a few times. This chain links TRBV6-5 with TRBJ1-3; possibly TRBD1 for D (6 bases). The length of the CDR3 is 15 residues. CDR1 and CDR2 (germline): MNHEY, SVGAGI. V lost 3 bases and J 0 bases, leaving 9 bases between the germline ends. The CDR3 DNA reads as TGTGCCAGCAGTTATAGGGGGAGCTCTGGAAACACCATATATTTT. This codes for CASSYRGSSGNTIYF.

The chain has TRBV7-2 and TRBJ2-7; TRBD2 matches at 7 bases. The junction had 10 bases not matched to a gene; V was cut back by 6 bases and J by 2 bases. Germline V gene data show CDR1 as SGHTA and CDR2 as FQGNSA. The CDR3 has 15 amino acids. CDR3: CASSLPGRGPYEQYF. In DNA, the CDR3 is TGTGCCAGCAGTTTGCCGGGGAGGGGACCCTACGAGCAGTACTTC. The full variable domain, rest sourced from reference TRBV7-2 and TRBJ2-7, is GAGVSQSPSNKVTEKGKDVELRCDPISGHTALYWYRQSLGQGLEFLIYFQGNSAPDKSGLPSDRFSAERTGGSVSTLTIQRTQQEDSAVYLCASSLPGRGPYEQYFGPGTRLTVT.

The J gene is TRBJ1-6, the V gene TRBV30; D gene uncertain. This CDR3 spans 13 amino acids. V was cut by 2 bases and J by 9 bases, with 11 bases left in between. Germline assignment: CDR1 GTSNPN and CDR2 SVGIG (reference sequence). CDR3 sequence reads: CAWSPGLISPLHF. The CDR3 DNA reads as TGTGCCTGGAGTCCCGGGTTGATTTCACCCCTCCACTTT. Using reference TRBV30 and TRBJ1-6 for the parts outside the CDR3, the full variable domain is SQTIHQWPATLVQPVGSPLSLECTVEGTSNPNLYWYRQAAGRGLQLLFYSVGIGQISSEVPQNLSASRPQDRQFILSSKKLLLSDSGFYLCAWSPGLISPLHFGNGTRLTVT.

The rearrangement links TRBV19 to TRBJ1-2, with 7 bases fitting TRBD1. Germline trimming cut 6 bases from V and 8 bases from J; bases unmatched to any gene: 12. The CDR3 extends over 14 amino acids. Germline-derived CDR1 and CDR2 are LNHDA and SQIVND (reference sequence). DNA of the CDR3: TGTGCCAGTAGCGACGACAGGGACCTTCGGGGCTACACCTTC. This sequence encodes CASSDDRDLRGYTF.

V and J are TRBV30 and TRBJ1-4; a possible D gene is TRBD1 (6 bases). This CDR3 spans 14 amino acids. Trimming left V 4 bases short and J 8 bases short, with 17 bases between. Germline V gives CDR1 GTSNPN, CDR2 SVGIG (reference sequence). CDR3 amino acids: CAWTSGALGEKLFF. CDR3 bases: TGTGCCTGGACCTCAGGGGCCCTTGGGGAAAAACTGTTTTTT.

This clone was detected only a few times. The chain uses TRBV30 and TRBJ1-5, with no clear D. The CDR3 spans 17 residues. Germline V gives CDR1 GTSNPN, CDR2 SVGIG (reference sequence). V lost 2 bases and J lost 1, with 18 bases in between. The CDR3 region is CAWSSTFETISNQPQHF. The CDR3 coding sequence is TGTGCCTGGAGTTCGACTTTCGAGACTATCAGCAATCAGCCCCAGCATTTT.

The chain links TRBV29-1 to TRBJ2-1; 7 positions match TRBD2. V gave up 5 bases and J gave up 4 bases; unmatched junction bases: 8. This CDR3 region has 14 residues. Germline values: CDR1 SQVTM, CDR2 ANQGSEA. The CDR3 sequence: CSVLRDYQYNEQFF. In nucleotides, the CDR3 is TGCAGCGTTCTCCGGGACTATCAATACAATGAGCAGTTCTTC.

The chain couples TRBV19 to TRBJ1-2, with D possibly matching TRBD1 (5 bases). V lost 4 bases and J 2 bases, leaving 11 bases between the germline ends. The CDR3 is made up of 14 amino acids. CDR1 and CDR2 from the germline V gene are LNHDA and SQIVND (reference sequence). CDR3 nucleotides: TGTGCCAGTAGTACCCGGGCAGGGAACTATGGCTACACCTTC. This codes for CASSTRAGNYGYTF.

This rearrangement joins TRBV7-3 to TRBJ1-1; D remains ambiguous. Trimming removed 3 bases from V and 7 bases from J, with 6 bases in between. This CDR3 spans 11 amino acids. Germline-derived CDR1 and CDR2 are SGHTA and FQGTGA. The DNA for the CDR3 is TGTGCCAGCAGCTTTACTAATGAAGCTTTCTTT. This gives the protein CASSFTNEAFF.

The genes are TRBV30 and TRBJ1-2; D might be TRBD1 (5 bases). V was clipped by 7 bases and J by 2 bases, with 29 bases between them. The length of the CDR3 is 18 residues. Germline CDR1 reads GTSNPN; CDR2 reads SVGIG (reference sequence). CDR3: CAYIGRWGGETDNYGYTF. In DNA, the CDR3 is TGTGCCTATATAGGAAGGTGGGGAGGGGAGACAGACAACTATGGCTACACCTTC. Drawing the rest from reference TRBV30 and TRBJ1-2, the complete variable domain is SQTIHQWPATLVQPVGSPLSLECTVEGTSNPNLYWYRQAAGRGLQLLFYSVGIGQISSEVPQNLSASRPQDRQFILSSKKLLLSDSGFYLCAYIGRWGGETDNYGYTFGSGTRLTVV.